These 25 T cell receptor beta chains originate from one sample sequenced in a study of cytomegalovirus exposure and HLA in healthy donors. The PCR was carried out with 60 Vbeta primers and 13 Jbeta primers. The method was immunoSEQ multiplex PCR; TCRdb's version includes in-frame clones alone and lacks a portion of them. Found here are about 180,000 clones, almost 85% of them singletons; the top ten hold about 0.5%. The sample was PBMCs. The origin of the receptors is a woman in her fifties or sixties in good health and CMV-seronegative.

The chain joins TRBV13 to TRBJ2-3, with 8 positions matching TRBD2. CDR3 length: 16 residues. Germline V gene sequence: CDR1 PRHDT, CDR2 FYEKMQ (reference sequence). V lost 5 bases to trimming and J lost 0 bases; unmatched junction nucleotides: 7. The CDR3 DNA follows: TGTGCCAGCAGCGAGGCCGGGGGGGCTAGCACAGATACGCAGTATTTT. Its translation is CASSEAGGASTDTQYF.

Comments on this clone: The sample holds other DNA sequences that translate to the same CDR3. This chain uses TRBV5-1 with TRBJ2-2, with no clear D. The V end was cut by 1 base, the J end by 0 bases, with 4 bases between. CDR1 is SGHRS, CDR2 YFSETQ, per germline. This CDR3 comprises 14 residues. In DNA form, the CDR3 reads TGCGCCAGCAGCTTGAGCGCGAACACCGGGGAGCTGTTTTTT. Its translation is CASSLSANTGELFF. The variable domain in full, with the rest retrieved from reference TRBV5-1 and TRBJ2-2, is KAGVTQTPRYLIKTRGQQVTLSCSPISGHRSVSWYQQTPGQGLQFLFEYFSETQRNKGNFPGRFSGRQFSNSRSEMNVSTLELGDSALYLCASSLSANTGELFFGEGSRLTVL.

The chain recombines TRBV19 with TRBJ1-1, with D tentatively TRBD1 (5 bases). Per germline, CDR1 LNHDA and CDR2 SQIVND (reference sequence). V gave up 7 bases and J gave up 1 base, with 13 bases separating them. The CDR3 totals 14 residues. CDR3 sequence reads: CASTAFRGNTEAFF. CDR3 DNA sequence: TGTGCCAGTACCGCATTTAGGGGGAACACTGAAGCTTTCTTT.

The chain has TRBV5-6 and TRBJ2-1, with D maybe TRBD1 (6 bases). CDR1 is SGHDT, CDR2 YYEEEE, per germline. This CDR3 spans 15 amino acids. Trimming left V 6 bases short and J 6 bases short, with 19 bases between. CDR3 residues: CASTPWDAGANEQFF. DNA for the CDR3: TGTGCCAGCACCCCCTGGGACGCAGGGGCCAATGAGCAGTTCTTC. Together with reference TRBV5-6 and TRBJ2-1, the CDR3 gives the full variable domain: DAGVTQSPTHLIKTRGQQVTLRCSPKSGHDTVSWYQQALGQGPQFIFQYYEEEERQRGNFPDRFSGHQFPNYSSELNVNALLLGDSALYLCASTPWDAGANEQFFGPGTRLTVL.

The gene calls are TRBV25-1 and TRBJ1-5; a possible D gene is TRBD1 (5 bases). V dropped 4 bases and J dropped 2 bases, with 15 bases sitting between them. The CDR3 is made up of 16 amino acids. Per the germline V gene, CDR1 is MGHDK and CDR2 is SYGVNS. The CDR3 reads CASSGRGDAGNQPQHF. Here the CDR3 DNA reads TGTGCCAGCAGTGGGCGGGGGGATGCGGGCAATCAGCCCCAGCATTTT.

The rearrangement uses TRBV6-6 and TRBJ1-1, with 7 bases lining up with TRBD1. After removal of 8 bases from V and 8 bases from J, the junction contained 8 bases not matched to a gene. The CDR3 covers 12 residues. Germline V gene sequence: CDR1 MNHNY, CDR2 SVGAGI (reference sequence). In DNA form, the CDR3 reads TGTGCCAGCGGAAAACAGGGGATCGAAGCTTTCTTT. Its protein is CASGKQGIEAFF.

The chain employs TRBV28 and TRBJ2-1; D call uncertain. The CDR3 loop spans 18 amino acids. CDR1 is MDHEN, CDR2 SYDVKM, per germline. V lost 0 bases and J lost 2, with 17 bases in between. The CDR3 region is CASSLWLPGSPPYNEQFF. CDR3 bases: TGTGCCAGCAGTTTATGGCTCCCTGGCTCTCCTCCCTACAATGAGCAGTTCTTC.

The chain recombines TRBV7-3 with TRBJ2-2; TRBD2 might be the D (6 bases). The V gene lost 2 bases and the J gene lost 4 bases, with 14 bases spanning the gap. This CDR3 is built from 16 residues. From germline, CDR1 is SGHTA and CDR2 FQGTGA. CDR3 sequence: CASSLFSGAGTGELFF. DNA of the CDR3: TGTGCCAGCAGCTTATTTTCGGGAGCGGGCACCGGGGAGCTGTTTTTT. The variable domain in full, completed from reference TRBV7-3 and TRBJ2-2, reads GAGVSQTPSNKVTEKGKYVELRCDPISGHTALYWYRQSLGQGPEFLIYFQGTGAADDSGLPNDRFFAVRPEGSVSTLKIQRTERGDSAVYLCASSLFSGAGTGELFFGEGSRLTVL.

CDR3 bases: TGTGCCAGCAGCTACCTAGGTGCCTACGAGCAGTACTTC. This gives the protein CASSYLGAYEQYF. The chain carries TRBV7-6 and TRBJ2-7, with D hard to call. The germline V and J ends were trimmed by 4 bases and 2 bases, with 9 bases remaining between them. CDR3 length: 13 amino acids. Germline-derived CDR1 and CDR2 are SGHVS and FNYEAQ. The full variable domain, its missing parts supplied by reference TRBV7-6 and TRBJ2-7, is GAGVSQSPRYKVTKRGQDVALRCDPISGHVSLYWYRQALGQGPEFLTYFNYEAQQDKSGLPNDRFSAERPEGSISTLTIQRTEQRDSAMYRCASSYLGAYEQYFGPGTRLTVT.

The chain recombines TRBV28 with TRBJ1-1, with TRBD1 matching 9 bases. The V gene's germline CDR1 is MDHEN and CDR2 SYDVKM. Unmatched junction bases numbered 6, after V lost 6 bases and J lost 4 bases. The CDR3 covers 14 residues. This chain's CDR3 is CASRNRGQGTEAFF. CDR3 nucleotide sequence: TGTGCCAGCAGAAACAGGGGGCAGGGCACTGAAGCTTTCTTT.

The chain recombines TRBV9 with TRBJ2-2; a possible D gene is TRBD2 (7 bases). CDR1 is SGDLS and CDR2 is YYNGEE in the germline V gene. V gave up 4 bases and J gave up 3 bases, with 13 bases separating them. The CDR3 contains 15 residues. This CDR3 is CASSSRGRDTGELFF. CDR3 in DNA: TGTGCCAGCAGCTCGAGGGGGAGGGACACCGGGGAGCTGTTTTTT.

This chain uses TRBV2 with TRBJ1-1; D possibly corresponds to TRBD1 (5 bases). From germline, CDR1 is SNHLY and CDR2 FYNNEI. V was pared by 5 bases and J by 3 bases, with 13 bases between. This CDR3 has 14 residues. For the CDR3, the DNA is TGTGCCAGCAGTTTCAGGGTAGGGGACACTGAAGCTTTCTTT. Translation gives CASSFRVGDTEAFF.

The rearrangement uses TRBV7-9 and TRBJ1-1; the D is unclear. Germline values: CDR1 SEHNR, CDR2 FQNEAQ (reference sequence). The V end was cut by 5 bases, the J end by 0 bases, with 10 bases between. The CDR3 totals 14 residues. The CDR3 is CASSPQSLNTEAFF. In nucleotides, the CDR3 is TGTGCCAGCAGCCCACAATCTTTGAACACTGAAGCTTTCTTT.

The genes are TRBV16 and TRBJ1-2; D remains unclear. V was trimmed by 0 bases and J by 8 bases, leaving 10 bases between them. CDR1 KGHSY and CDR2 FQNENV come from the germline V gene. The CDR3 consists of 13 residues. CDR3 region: CASSQSSGSGYTF. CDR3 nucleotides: TGTGCCAGCAGCCAATCTTCGGGGTCCGGCTACACCTTC.

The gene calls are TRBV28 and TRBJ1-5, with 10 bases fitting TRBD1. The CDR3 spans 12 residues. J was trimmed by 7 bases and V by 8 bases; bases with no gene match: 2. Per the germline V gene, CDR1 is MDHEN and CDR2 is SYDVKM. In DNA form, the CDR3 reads TGTGCCAGCGGGGGACAGGGGCAGCCCCAGCATTTT. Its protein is CASGGQGQPQHF.

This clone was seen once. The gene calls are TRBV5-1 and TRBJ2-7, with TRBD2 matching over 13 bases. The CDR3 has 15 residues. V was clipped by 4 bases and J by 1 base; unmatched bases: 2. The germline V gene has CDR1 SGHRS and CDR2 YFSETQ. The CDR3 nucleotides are TGCGCCAGCAGCGGGGGACTAGCGGGATCCTACGAGCAGTACTTC. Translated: CASSGGLAGSYEQYF.

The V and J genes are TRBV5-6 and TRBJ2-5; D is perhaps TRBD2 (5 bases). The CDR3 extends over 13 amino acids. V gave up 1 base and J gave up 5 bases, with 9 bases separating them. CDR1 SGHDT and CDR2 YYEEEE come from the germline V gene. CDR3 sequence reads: CASSLIGVETQYF. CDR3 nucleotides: TGTGCCAGCAGCTTGATCGGGGTGGAGACCCAGTACTTC.

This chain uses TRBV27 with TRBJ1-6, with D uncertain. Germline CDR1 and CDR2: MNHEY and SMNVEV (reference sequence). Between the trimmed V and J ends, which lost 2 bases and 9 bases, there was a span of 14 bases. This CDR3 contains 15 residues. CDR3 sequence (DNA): TGTGCCAGCAGTTTAATGGCCAACATTGTTTCACCCCTCCACTTT. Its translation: CASSLMANIVSPLHF.

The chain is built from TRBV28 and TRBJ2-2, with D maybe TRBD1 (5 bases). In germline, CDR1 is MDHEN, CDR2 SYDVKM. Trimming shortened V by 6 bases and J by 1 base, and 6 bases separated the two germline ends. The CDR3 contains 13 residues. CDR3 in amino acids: CASRDMNTGELFF. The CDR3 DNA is TGTGCCAGCAGGGACATGAACACCGGGGAGCTGTTTTTT.

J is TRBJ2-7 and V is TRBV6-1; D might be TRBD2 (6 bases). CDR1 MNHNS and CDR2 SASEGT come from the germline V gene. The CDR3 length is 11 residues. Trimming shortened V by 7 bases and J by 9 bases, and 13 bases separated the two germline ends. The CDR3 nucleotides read TGTGCCAGCACCGAGTTGCGGGGGCAGTACTTC. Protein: CASTELRGQYF.

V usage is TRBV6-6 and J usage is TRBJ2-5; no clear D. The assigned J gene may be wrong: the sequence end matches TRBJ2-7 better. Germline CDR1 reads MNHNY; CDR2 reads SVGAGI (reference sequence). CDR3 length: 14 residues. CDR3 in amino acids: CASSPPNRAYEQYF. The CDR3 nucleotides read TGTGCCAGCAGTCCCCCCAACAGAGCCTACGAGCAGTACTTC.

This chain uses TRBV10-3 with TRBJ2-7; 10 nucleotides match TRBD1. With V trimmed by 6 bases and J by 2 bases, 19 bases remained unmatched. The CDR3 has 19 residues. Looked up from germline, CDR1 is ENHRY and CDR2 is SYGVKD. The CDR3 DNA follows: TGTGCCATCAGGGATGACAGGGGGCTAGAGGGAGCTTCTCCCTACGAGCAGTACTTC. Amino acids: CAIRDDRGLEGASPYEQYF.

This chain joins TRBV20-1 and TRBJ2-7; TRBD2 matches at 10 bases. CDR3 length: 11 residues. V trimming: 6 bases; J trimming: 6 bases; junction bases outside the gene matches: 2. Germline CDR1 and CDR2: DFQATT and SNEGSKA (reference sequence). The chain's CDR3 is CSARLAGEQYF. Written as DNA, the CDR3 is TGCAGTGCCAGACTAGCGGGCGAGCAGTACTTC.

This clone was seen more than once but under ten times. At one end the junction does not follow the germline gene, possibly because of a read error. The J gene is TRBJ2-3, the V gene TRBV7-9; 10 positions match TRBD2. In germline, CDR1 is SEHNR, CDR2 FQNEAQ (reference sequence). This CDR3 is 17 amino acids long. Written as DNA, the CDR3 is TGTTCCAGCAGTCTTATTTCTAGCGGGAGAAGGTCAGATACGCAGTATTTT. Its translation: CSSSLISSGRRSDTQYF.

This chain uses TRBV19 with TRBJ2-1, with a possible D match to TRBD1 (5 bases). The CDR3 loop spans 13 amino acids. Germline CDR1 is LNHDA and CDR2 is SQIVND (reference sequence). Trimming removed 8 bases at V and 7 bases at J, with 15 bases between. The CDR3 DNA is TGTGCCAGTCGACCAGTCCCAGGGAATGAGCAGTTCTTC. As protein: CASRPVPGNEQFF.